The T cell receptor (beta chain) under discussion was sequenced for a study of T cell responses to AZD1222 COVID-19 vaccine. Whole-study findings and limits: Once two AZD1222 doses were given, Spike-specific TCR breadth and depth went up. Females outnumbered males among donors, who were mostly white British; clonal diversity was possibly underestimated. Sampling captured repertoires only after the peak T cell response.

Between the trimmed V and J ends, which lost 2 bases and 5 bases, there was a span of 12 bases. Germline V gene lookup returns CDR1 SGHTA and CDR2 FQGNSA. The CDR3 runs to 14 residues. Comments on this clone: What it binds is not known.

Assay: immunoSEQ multiplex PCR; the TCRdb copy retains only in-frame clones and omits some. The profile shows about 67,000 clones, 83% of them singletons. Whether given at about 4 or about 12 weeks, second doses were pooled. V gene TRBV7-2 combines with J gene TRBJ1-1; D not resolved. The TCR originated in an adult who received the AZD1222 COVID-19 vaccine. The sequencing used peripheral blood, collected 28 days after the second AZD1222 dose. DNA for the CDR3: TGTGCCAGCAGCTTACGGGCACTTTGGACTGAAGCTTTCTTT. It encodes CASSLRALWTEAFF.